These T cell receptor beta chains were read from a single sample in a study of CD8 T cells in Susac syndrome. TCRdb re-called the immunoSEQ multiplex PCR reads with MiXCR, one entry per CDR3 protein. This sample has tens of thousands of distinct CDR3 sequences, with approximately 95% found just once. The sample comprised CD8+ T cells from PBMCs. The receptors here all came from a human donor with Susac syndrome. Each CDR3 is given with its conserved first and last residue. D genes are given only for firm matches. Size values are once, few and many counts, or a class for expanded clones, and some rows have none.

cdr3_nt cdr3_aa d_call clone_size j_call v_call
TGTGCCAGCAGCACCCGGGACAGGGCCTACAATGAGCAGTTCTTC CASSTRDRAYNEQFF TRBD1 NA TRBJ2-1 TRBV6-5
TGCAGCGTGACCAGCGGGAGGGGAAGCAATGAGCAGTTCTTC CSVTSGRGSNEQFF TRBD2 NA TRBJ2-1 TRBV29-1
NA CASRLPWADGARSGANVLTF NA once TRBJ2-6 TRBV12-2
TGTGCCAGCAGTTCCCTACTAGCGGGAACCCACGAGCAGTACTTC CASSSLLAGTHEQYF TRBD2 NA TRBJ2-7 TRBV12-3/TRBV12-4
TGCAGTGCTAGAGGCCAGAAGTCCTACGAGCAGTACTTC CSARGQKSYEQYF NA NA TRBJ2-7 TRBV20-1
TGTGCCAGCAGCACGACAGTAGCTAACTATGGCTACACCTTC CASSTTVANYGYTF NA NA TRBJ1-2 TRBV7-8
TGCAGCGTTGCGGAAACTGAAGCTTTCTTT CSVAETEAFF NA NA TRBJ1-1 TRBV29-1
TGCAGTGCTAGAGACCGGGACAGGGGCACCGGGGAGCTGTTTTTT CSARDRDRGTGELFF TRBD1 NA TRBJ2-2 TRBV20-1
TGCGCCAGCAGCTTGGATATTTTTCAGGGGGGAGCGTACGTCCTGACTTTC CASSLDIFQGGAYVLTF NA once TRBJ2-6 TRBV5-1
TGTGCCAGCAGCCCCTTGTCGCGGGGGAATACCTACGAGCAGTACTTC CASSPLSRGNTYEQYF TRBD2 NA TRBJ2-7 TRBV7-9
TGCAGTGCTAGAGAAAGCGGGAGCTACGAGCAGTACTTC CSARESGSYEQYF TRBD2 NA TRBJ2-7 TRBV20-1
TGTGCCTGGAACGAGGGGATGGGAGAGACCCAGTACTTC CAWNEGMGETQYF NA NA TRBJ2-5 TRBV30
TGCGCCAGCAGCCAAGAGGAGGGAAGCTCCTACAATGAGCAGTTCTTC CASSQEEGSSYNEQFF NA NA TRBJ2-1 TRBV4-1
TGTGCCAGCAGTTACTCGCCGGGACTAGCGACAAAAGAGACCCAGTACTTC CASSYSPGLATKETQYF TRBD2 NA TRBJ2-5 TRBV6-2/TRBV6-3
TGTGCCAGCAGCGTATGGGCGGGAGGAAGCTCCTACAATGAGCAGTTCTTC CASSVWAGGSSYNEQFF TRBD2 NA TRBJ2-1 TRBV9
TGTGCCAGCAGCCATACTAGCGGCCTCACAGATACGCAGTATTTT CASSHTSGLTDTQYF TRBD2 NA TRBJ2-3 TRBV7-2